This TCR beta chain was recovered during a study of blood T cells in healthy people across ages. This clonotype was detected only a few times. The target antigen is unknown. No fewer than 6.5 million PBMCs went into each sample. A second PCR of roughly 7 to 11 cycles used a sample-barcoded 5' primer and a J-beta primer mix. Every cDNA was tagged by a template-switch adaptor with 12 random nucleotides. Via MiXCR, TCRdb re-called the 5' RACE reads, giving one row per CDR3 protein. The profile shows about 1.5 million distinct CDR3 sequences, roughly 43% of them singletons. V lost 6 bases, J lost 3 bases, and 14 bases lay in between. From germline, CDR1 is DFQATT and CDR2 SNEGSKA (reference sequence). This CDR3 has 13 residues. Study findings and constraints: Calculation of diversity from one million T cells yielded estimates considered to be underestimates. Lack of knowledge of donor CMV status possibly confounded expanded clonotype changes.

V is TRBV20-1 and J is TRBJ1-1; D is uncertain. This TCR came from a woman aged 18-30 years in good health. Sequenced sample: blood. CDR3 DNA sequence: TGCAGTGCCGGACGCGGCGGGGACACTGAAGCTTTCTTT. It codes for CSAGRGGDTEAFF.